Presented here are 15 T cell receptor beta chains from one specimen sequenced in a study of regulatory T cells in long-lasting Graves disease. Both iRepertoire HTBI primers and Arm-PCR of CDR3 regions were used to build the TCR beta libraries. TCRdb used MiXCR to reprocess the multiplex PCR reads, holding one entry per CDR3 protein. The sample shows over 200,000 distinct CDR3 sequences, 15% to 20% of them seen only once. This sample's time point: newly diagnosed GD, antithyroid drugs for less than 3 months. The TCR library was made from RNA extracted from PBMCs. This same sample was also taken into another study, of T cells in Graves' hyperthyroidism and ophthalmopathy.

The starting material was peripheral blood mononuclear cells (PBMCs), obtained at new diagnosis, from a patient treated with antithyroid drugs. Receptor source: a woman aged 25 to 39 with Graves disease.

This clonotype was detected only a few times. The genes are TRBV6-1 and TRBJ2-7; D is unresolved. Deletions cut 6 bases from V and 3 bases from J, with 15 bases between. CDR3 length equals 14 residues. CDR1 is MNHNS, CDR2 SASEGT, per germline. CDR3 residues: CASRSDDALYEQYF. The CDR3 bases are TGTGCCAGCAGATCCGACGACGCTCTCTACGAGCAGTACTTC.

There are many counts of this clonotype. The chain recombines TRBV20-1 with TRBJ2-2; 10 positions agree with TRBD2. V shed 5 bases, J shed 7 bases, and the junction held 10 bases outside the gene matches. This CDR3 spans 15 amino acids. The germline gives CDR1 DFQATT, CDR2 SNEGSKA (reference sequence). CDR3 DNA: TGCAGTGCTCCAGGACTAGCGGAGGAGAACGGGGAGCTGTTTTTT. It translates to CSAPGLAEENGELFF.

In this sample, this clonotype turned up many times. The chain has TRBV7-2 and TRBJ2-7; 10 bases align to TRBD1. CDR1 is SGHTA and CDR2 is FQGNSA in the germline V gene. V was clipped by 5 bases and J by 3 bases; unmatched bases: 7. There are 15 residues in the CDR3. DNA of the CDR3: TGTGCCAGCAGCCCAAGGCGGGACAGGGGCTACGAGCAGTACTTC. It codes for CASSPRRDRGYEQYF.

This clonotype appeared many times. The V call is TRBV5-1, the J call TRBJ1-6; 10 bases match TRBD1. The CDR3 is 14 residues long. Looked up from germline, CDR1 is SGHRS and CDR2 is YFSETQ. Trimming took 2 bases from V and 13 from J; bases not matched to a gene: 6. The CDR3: CASSFSGQGSPLHF. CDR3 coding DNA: TGCGCCAGCAGCTTTTCGGGACAGGGGTCCCCCCTCCACTTT.

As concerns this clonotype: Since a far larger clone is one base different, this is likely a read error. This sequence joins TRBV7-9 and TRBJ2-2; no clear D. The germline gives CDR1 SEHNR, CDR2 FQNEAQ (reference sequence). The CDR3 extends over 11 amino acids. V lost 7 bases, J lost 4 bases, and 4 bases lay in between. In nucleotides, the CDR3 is TGTGCCAGCACCCCCACCGGGGAGCTGTTTTTT. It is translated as CASTPTGELFF.

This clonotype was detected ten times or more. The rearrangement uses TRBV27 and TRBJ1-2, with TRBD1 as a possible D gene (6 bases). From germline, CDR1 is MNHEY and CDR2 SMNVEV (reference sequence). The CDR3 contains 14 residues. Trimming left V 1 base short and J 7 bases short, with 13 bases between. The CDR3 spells CASSLYPEGGGYTF. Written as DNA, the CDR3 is TGTGCCAGCAGTTTATATCCAGAGGGGGGTGGCTACACCTTC.

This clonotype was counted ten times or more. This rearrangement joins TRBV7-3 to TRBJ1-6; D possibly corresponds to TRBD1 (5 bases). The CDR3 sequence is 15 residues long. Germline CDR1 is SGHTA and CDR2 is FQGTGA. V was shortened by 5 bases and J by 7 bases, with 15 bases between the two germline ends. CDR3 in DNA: TGTGCCAGCAGCCAGGGTGGCAGGGCCAATTCACCCCTCCACTTT. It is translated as CASSQGGRANSPLHF.

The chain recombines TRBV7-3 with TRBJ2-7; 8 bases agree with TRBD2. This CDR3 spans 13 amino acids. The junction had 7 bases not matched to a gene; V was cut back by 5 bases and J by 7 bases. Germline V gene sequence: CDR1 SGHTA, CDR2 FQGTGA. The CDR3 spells CASSLREGGEQYF. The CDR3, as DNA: TGTGCCAGCAGCCTCCGGGAGGGAGGGGAGCAGTACTTC. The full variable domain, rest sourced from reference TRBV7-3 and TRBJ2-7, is GAGVSQTPSNKVTEKGKYVELRCDPISGHTALYWYRQSLGQGPEFLIYFQGTGAADDSGLPNDRFFAVRPEGSVSTLKIQRTERGDSAVYLCASSLREGGEQYFGPGTRLTVT.

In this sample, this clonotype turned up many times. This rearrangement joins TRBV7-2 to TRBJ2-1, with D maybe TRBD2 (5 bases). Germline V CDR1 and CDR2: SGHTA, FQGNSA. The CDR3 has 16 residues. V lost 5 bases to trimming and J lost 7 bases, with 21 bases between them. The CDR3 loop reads CASSLSLGLIGNEQFF. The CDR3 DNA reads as TGTGCCAGCAGCCTATCACTAGGGTTGATTGGGAATGAGCAGTTCTTC.

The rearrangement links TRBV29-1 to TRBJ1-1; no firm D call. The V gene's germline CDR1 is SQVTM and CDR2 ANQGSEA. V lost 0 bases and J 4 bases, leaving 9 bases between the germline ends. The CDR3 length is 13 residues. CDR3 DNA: TGCAGCGTTGAAGATCAGAGGAGCACTGAAGCTTTCTTT. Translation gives CSVEDQRSTEAFF.

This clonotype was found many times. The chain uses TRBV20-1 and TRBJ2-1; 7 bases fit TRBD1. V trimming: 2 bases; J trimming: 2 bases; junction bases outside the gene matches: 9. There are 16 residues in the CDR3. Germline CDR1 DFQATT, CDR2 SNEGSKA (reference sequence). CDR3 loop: CSARLTGSFTYNEQFF. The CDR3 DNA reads TGCAGTGCTAGACTGACAGGGAGTTTTACCTACAATGAGCAGTTCTTC.

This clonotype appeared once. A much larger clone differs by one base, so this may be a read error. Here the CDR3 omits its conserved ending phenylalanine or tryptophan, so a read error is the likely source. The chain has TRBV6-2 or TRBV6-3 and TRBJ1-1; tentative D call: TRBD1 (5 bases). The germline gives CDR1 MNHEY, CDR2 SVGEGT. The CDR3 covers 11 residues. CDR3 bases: TGTGTAACGGGACCTAACACTGAAGCTTTCCTT. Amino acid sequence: CVTGPNTEAFL.

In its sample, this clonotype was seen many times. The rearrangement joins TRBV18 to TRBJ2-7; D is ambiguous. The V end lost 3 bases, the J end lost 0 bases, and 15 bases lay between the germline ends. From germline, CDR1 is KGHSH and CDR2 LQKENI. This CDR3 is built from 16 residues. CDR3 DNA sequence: TGTGCCAGCTCACCCAGGCCGTGGTCGGGCTCCTACGAGCAGTACTTC. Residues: CASSPRPWSGSYEQYF.

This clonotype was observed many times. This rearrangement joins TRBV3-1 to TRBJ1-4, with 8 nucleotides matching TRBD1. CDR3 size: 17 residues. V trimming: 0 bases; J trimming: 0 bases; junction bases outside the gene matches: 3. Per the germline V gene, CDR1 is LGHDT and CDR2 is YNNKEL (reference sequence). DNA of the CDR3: TGTGCCAGCAGCCAAGACGGACAGGGCGCAACTAATGAAAAACTGTTTTTT. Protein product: CASSQDGQGATNEKLFF.

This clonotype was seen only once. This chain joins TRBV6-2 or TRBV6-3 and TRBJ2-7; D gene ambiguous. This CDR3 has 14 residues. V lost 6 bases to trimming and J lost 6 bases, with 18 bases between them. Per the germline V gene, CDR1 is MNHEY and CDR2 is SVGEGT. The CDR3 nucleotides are TGTGCCAGCAGCAGCTTACTTGGCGGAAGCGAGCAGTACTTC. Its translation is CASSSLLGGSEQYF.